Presented here are 8 T cell receptor beta chains from one specimen sequenced in a study of T cell responses to AZD1222 COVID-19 vaccine. The data were produced by immunoSEQ multiplex PCR, yet TCRdb's version contains in-frame clones alone and is incomplete. Seen here are 150,000 to 200,000 clones, approximately 93% observed once, and the top ten hold 3.5% to 4.5%. The sequenced sample was peripheral blood, obtained on day 0 of AZD1222 vaccination. These receptors were taken from an adult in good health.

This clone was detected only once. V usage is TRBV4-1 and J usage is TRBJ1-4, with D uncertain. The V end was cut by 1 base, the J end by 5 bases, with 14 bases between. The V gene's germline CDR1 is MGHRA and CDR2 YSYEKL. This CDR3 is built from 16 residues. The DNA for the CDR3 is TGCGCCAGCAGCCAAGGGGGTTGGCGGGAGAATGAAAAACTGTTTTTT. It yields the protein CASSQGGWRENEKLFF.

The chain has TRBV6-5 and TRBJ2-7; 9 nucleotides line up with TRBD1. The J segment lost 12 bases and the V segment lost 6 bases, leaving 6 bases of the junction unmatched. The length of the CDR3 is 11 residues. Germline lookup yields CDR1 MNHEY and CDR2 SVGAGI. CDR3 bases: TGTGCCAGCAGATTGGGACAGGGTGGGTACTTC. Protein product: CASRLGQGGYF.

The V and J genes are TRBV30 and TRBJ1-2; D is uncertain. V dropped 6 bases and J dropped 1 base, with 9 bases sitting between them. The germline V gene encodes CDR1 GTSNPN and CDR2 SVGIG (reference sequence). The CDR3 is made up of 12 amino acids. In DNA form, the CDR3 reads TGTGCCTGTCGACGCCATAACTATGGCTACACCTTC. Encoded protein: CACRRHNYGYTF.

V usage is TRBV5-6 and J usage is TRBJ1-6; no definite D call. The CDR3 extends over 15 amino acids. The V gene's germline CDR1 is SGHDT and CDR2 YYEEEE. Deletions cut 2 bases from V and 10 bases from J, with 16 bases between. The CDR3 loop is CASSFGRRAGSPLHF. The CDR3 DNA reads TGTGCCAGCAGCTTTGGGAGACGTGCTGGGTCACCCCTCCACTTT.

The rearrangement links TRBV7-9 to TRBJ2-1; 15 bases line up with TRBD2. The V gene end was trimmed by 5 bases and the J gene end by 8 bases; junction bases not matched to a gene: 4. Germline V gives CDR1 SEHNR, CDR2 FQNEAQ (reference sequence). The CDR3 covers 15 residues. The CDR3 DNA reads TGTGCCAGCAGCGGGACTAGCGGGGGGCCCTATGAGCAGTTCTTC. This translates into CASSGTSGGPYEQFF. Based on the CDR3 plus reference TRBV7-9 and TRBJ2-1, the full variable domain is DTGVSQNPRHKITKRGQNVTFRCDPISEHNRLYWYRQTLGQGPEFLTYFQNEAQLEKSRLLSDRFSAERPKGSFSTLEIQRTEQGDSAMYLCASSGTSGGPYEQFFGPGTRLTVL.

The chain employs TRBV7-9 and TRBJ1-6; D perhaps matches TRBD1 (6 bases). Per the germline V gene, CDR1 is SEHNR and CDR2 is FQNEAQ (reference sequence). The CDR3 is made up of 16 amino acids. The V end lost 2 bases, the J end lost 9 bases, and 17 bases lay between the germline ends. This chain's CDR3 is CASSLTLPGVISPLHF. In nucleotides, the CDR3 is TGTGCCAGCAGCTTAACCCTCCCAGGGGTTATTTCACCCCTCCACTTT. The complete variable domain, with remaining parts taken from reference TRBV7-9 and TRBJ1-6, reads DTGVSQNPRHKITKRGQNVTFRCDPISEHNRLYWYRQTLGQGPEFLTYFQNEAQLEKSRLLSDRFSAERPKGSFSTLEIQRTEQGDSAMYLCASSLTLPGVISPLHFGNGTRLTVT.

This chain joins TRBV25-1 and TRBJ1-1; D remains unclear. The CDR3 extends over 14 amino acids. Trimming took 1 base from V and 2 from J, leaving 8 bases between them. CDR1 is MGHDK and CDR2 is SYGVNS in the germline V gene. This CDR3 is CASSELGSNTEAFF. In DNA form, the CDR3 reads TGTGCCAGCAGTGAATTGGGCTCCAACACTGAAGCTTTCTTT.

This sequence joins TRBV15 and TRBJ2-2; TRBD2 matches at 7 bases. In germline, CDR1 is LNHNV, CDR2 YYDKDF (reference sequence). Trimming cost V 0 bases and J 1 base; bases outside gene matches: 5. The CDR3 consists of 17 residues. CDR3 amino acids: CATSRDGRGMNTGELFF. In DNA form, the CDR3 reads TGTGCCACCAGCAGAGATGGGCGGGGGATGAACACCGGGGAGCTGTTTTTT.